This T cell receptor (beta chain) emerged from a study of T cells in Graves' hyperthyroidism and ophthalmopathy. In its sample, this clonotype was seen many times. RNA transcripts served as the template for amplifying TCR beta CDR3 regions. HTBI primers drove first-round RT-PCR of the TCR CDR3. TCRdb processed the multiplex PCR reads anew with MiXCR; each CDR3 protein has one entry. The sample has a few hundred thousand distinct CDR3 sequences, approximately 14% seen once. With a duration under 2 months, the hyperthyroidism was newly diagnosed in patients aged 18 to 65. The sequence was obtained from a woman younger than 35 with Graves' hyperthyroidism that later progressed to Graves' ophthalmopathy. Input material: blood.

CDR3 in DNA: TGTGCCAGCAGCGTTCGGGACGCCGTTACTGAAGCTTTCTTT. This codes for CASSVRDAVTEAFF. The V call is TRBV9, the J call TRBJ1-1, with D possibly being TRBD1 (5 bases). Between the trimmed V and J ends, which lost 2 bases and 5 bases, there was a span of 13 bases. The germline CDR1 and CDR2 sequences are SGDLS and YYNGEE. The CDR3 spans 14 residues.